Shown below are 19 T cell receptor beta chains from a single sample sequenced in a study of blood T cell repertoires in COVID-19. Sequencing was performed with immunoSEQ multiplex PCR; in TCRdb, only in-frame clones are kept and a portion is missing. The sample includes approximately 23,000 clones, roughly 89% of them seen just once. Source material: peripheral blood. These receptors were collected from a woman aged 80 or older with active COVID-19.

The J gene is TRBJ1-2, the V gene TRBV6-5; TRBD1 matches 7 bases. Trimming removed 4 bases from V and 6 bases from J; junction bases left unmatched: 11. Germline CDR1 and CDR2: MNHEY and SVGAGI. This CDR3 contains 15 residues. Written as DNA, the CDR3 is TGTGCCAGCAGTTTCACAGGGGCGCGTGATAATGGCTACACCTTC. Translation: CASSFTGARDNGYTF.

The genes are TRBV5-5 and TRBJ2-7, with TRBD1 as a possible D gene (5 bases). Trimming stripped 0 bases from V and 3 bases from J, with 10 bases between. The CDR3 consists of 14 residues. The germline V gene encodes CDR1 SGHKS and CDR2 YYEKEE (reference sequence). The CDR3 spells CASSLAQRGYEQYF. In DNA form, the CDR3 reads TGTGCCAGCAGCTTGGCACAAAGGGGCTACGAGCAGTACTTC. Using reference TRBV5-5 and TRBJ2-7 for the parts outside the CDR3, the full variable domain is DAGVTQSPTHLIKTRGQQVTLRCSPISGHKSVSWYQQVLGQGPQFIFQYYEKEERGRGNFPDRFSARQFPNYSSELNVNALLLGDSALYLCASSLAQRGYEQYFGPGTRLTVT.

The chain is built from TRBV18 and TRBJ1-4, with 8 bases fitting TRBD1. The CDR3 is 15 amino acids. Germline values: CDR1 KGHSH, CDR2 LQKENI. V gave up 3 bases and J gave up 7 bases; unmatched junction bases: 7. The CDR3 protein is CASSPQGAGGEKLFF. The CDR3 bases are TGTGCCAGCTCACCGCAGGGGGCTGGTGGTGAAAAACTGTTTTTT.

This clone appeared once. V gene TRBV6-4 combines with J gene TRBJ2-3; D may be TRBD2 (5 bases). The CDR3 sequence is 14 residues long. V gave up 6 bases and J gave up 4 bases, with 14 bases separating them. CDR1 and CDR2 from the germline V gene are MRHNA and SNTAGT. CDR3 in DNA: TGTGCCAGCAGCGAACACGGGGTGGCAGATACGCAGTATTTT. The encoded protein is CASSEHGVADTQYF.

The chain recombines TRBV4-1 with TRBJ2-3, with D unresolved. Per germline, CDR1 MGHRA and CDR2 YSYEKL. The V end lost 5 bases, the J end lost 2 bases, and 11 bases lay between the germline ends. The CDR3 runs 14 residues. The DNA for the CDR3 is TGCGCCAGCAGCGGGTCAGGAACCACAGATACGCAGTATTTT. This codes for CASSGSGTTDTQYF.

This rearrangement joins TRBV5-1 to TRBJ2-1; D may be TRBD1 (6 bases). V was pared by 3 bases and J by 3 bases, with 13 bases between. The CDR3 is made up of 15 amino acids. Per the germline V gene, CDR1 is SGHRS and CDR2 is YFSETQ. DNA for the CDR3: TGCGCCAGCAGCTCTGGACAGAACGACTACAATGAGCAGTTCTTC. Translation gives CASSSGQNDYNEQFF.

The table lists this clone with a few counts. V and J are TRBV6-5 and TRBJ2-5; 8 positions match TRBD1. V shed 6 bases and J 3 bases; nucleotides not matched to a gene: 6. Germline CDR1 is MNHEY and CDR2 is SVGAGI. This CDR3 contains 14 residues. This chain's CDR3 is CASSINRGKETQYF. CDR3 sequence (DNA): TGTGCCAGCAGCATTAACAGGGGGAAAGAGACCCAGTACTTC.

The chain employs TRBV4-3 and TRBJ2-1; weak D call: TRBD1 (6 bases). CDR1 is LGHNA, CDR2 YSLEER, per germline. Between the trimmed V and J ends, which lost 0 bases and 3 bases, there was a span of 9 bases. This CDR3 comprises 15 residues. CDR3 region: CASSQDQDSYNEQFF. The CDR3 DNA follows: TGCGCCAGCAGCCAAGATCAGGACAGCTACAATGAGCAGTTCTTC.

The gene calls are TRBV5-6 and TRBJ1-5; the D is unclear. This CDR3 has 13 amino acids. With 2 bases removed from V and 3 bases from J, the gap between germline ends came to 6 bases. In germline, CDR1 is SGHDT, CDR2 YYEEEE. DNA for the CDR3: TGTGCCAGCAGCTTTAAACTCAATCAGCCCCAGCATTTT. As protein: CASSFKLNQPQHF.

V gene TRBV7-8 combines with J gene TRBJ1-1; 9 bases align to TRBD1. The J segment lost 9 bases and the V segment lost 5 bases, leaving 4 bases of the junction unmatched. Germline values: CDR1 SGHVS, CDR2 FQNEAQ. The CDR3 contains 12 residues. Written as DNA, the CDR3 is TGTGCCAGCAGCCCCGGACAGGGGAAAGCTTTCTTT. It translates to CASSPGQGKAFF.

V and J are TRBV18 and TRBJ2-7, with 12 bases identical to TRBD1. Per the germline V gene, CDR1 is KGHSH and CDR2 is LQKENI. V was pared by 3 bases and J by 5 bases, with 5 bases of the junction left unmatched. The CDR3 consists of 15 residues. CDR3 coding DNA: TGTGCCAGCTCACCCCCCGGGACAGGGGGCCACGAGCAGTACTTC. Amino acid sequence: CASSPPGTGGHEQYF. The full variable domain, rest sourced from reference TRBV18 and TRBJ2-7, is NAGVMQNPRHLVRRRGQEARLRCSPMKGHSHVYWYRQLPEEGLKFMVYLQKENIIDESGMPKERFSAEFPKEGPSILRIQQVVRGDSAAYFCASSPPGTGGHEQYFGPGTRLTVT.

This chain links TRBV6-5 with TRBJ2-1, with 7 positions matching TRBD1. Germline V gives CDR1 MNHEY, CDR2 SVGAGI. After removal of 4 bases from V and 0 bases from J, the junction contained 3 bases not matched to a gene. The CDR3 contains 15 residues. CDR3 protein: CASSLQGSSYNEQFF. In DNA, the CDR3 is TGTGCCAGCAGTTTACAGGGGAGCTCCTACAATGAGCAGTTCTTC.

This rearrangement joins TRBV4-2 to TRBJ2-1; TRBD2 aligns across 8 bases. Germline trimming cut 0 bases from V and 7 bases from J; bases unmatched to any gene: 8. The CDR3 length is 16 residues. CDR1 and CDR2 from the germline V gene are LGHNA and YNFKEQ. As DNA, the CDR3 is TGTGCCAGCAGCCAAGAAGTACGGGGGGGCTGGAATGAGCAGTTCTTC. Its protein is CASSQEVRGGWNEQFF.

The gene calls are TRBV7-2 and TRBJ1-2; TRBD1 aligns across 9 bases. This CDR3 spans 16 amino acids. Losses at the gene ends were 5 bases for V and 6 bases for J; bases not matched to a gene: 13. Germline loops: CDR1 SGHTA, CDR2 FQGNSA. The CDR3 loop is CASSPGQGIFPDGYTF. CDR3 in DNA: TGTGCCAGCAGCCCGGGACAGGGAATTTTCCCCGATGGCTACACCTTC.

The chain carries TRBV4-2 and TRBJ2-6; D gene ambiguous. The length of the CDR3 is 14 residues. V shed 3 bases and J shed 2 bases, with 5 bases lying between them. CDR1 is LGHNA and CDR2 is YNFKEQ in the germline V gene. The CDR3 is CASSHDTGANVLTF. The CDR3 nucleotides are TGTGCCAGCAGCCATGACACTGGGGCCAACGTCCTGACTTTC.

This chain joins TRBV6-6 and TRBJ2-7; D ambiguous. V lost 4 bases, J lost 6 bases, and 7 bases lay in between. Germline-derived CDR1 and CDR2 are MNHNY and SVGAGI (reference sequence). CDR3 length: 11 amino acids. CDR3 nucleotides: TGTGCCAGCAGTTCGGTGGTCGAGCAGTACTTC. It is translated as CASSSVVEQYF.

The genes are TRBV11-2 and TRBJ1-1, with TRBD1 matching over 7 bases. CDR3 length: 13 amino acids. The germline V gene encodes CDR1 SGHAT and CDR2 FQNNGV. V was pared by 5 bases and J by 7 bases, with 7 bases of the junction left unmatched. The CDR3: CASSKGTAGEAFF. The DNA of the CDR3 is TGTGCCAGCAGCAAAGGGACAGCGGGTGAAGCTTTCTTT.

The chain joins TRBV6-5 to TRBJ1-3; D may be TRBD1 (6 bases). The V gene's germline CDR1 is MNHEY and CDR2 SVGAGI. V was pared by 0 bases and J by 4 bases, with 10 bases between. This CDR3 is built from 15 residues. The DNA for the CDR3 is TGTGCCAGCAGTTACTCGGGGGGGCTGGGAAACACCATATATTTT. Its translation: CASSYSGGLGNTIYF.

This chain uses TRBV28 with TRBJ2-2, with 7 nucleotides matching TRBD2. Trimming at V came to 10 bases and at J to 9 bases, leaving 11 bases not matched to a gene. The CDR3 spans 13 residues. CDR1 MDHEN and CDR2 SYDVKM come from the germline V gene. CDR3 coding DNA: TGTGCCACCCTAGCGGTTAATACCCGGGAGCTGTTTTTT. Its protein is CATLAVNTRELFF.